This T cell receptor (beta chain) was sequenced for a study of cytomegalovirus exposure and HLA in healthy donors. The wider study: Earlier sequencing of 200 million or so T cells yielded roughly 100 million unique TCR beta sequences.

Germline values: CDR1 SNHLY, CDR2 FYNNEI. The CDR3 consists of 16 residues. Unmatched junction bases numbered 7, after V lost 5 bases and J lost 0 bases. PCR employed 60 Vbeta and 13 Jbeta primers. Method: immunoSEQ multiplex PCR; TCRdb's copy keeps in-frame clones and lacks some. The top ten clones hold 0.2% to 0.25% of a sample with under 250,000 clones, about 85% of them seen once. The chain carries TRBV2 and TRBJ2-7, with TRBD2 matching over 10 bases. The clonotype originates from a girl between 2 and 10 years old in good health and CMV-seronegative. Specimen: PBMCs. Here the CDR3 reads CASSLTSGKSSYEQYF. CDR3 DNA: TGTGCCAGCAGTCTCACTAGCGGGAAAAGCTCCTACGAGCAGTACTTC. The whole variable domain, remainder taken from reference TRBV2 and TRBJ2-7, is EPEVTQTPSHQVTQMGQEVILRCVPISNHLYFYWYRQILGQKVEFLVSFYNNEISEKSEIFDDQFSVERPDGSNFTLKIRSTKLEDSAMYFCASSLTSGKSSYEQYFGPGTRLTVT.